This T cell receptor beta chain comes out of a study of vaccination and CD4 T cells after COVID-19 (dated by TCRdb to between 2021 and 2024). For context, the study as a whole: Every convalescent patient had a positive nasal swab PCR test for SARS-CoV-2, with mild disease in 8 to 10 patients and severe disease in one. In the convalescent cohort there were six males and four females, among whom were two Hispanic individuals, seven Caucasians, two Asians and one multiracial person. Each participant got two doses of either the Pfizer-BioNTech BNT162b2 vaccine (n=8) or the Moderna mRNA-1273 vaccine (n=2). Post-COVID blood samples were collected from convalescent patients a median of roughly 100 days after diagnosis, with a range of about 30 to 161 days. Post-vaccine blood samples were taken a median of 72 days after the second vaccine dose, with a range of about 12 to 250 days. Three convalescent patients gave samples both early after vaccination (day 14) and late after vaccination (days 161 to 241). In around 9 COVID-19 convalescent patients and a handful of infection-naive healthy vaccine recipients, researchers compared the spike-specific CD4+ TCR repertoire from before mRNA vaccination with the repertoire from after.

Concerning this clonotype: The antigen it binds to is not known. The sample holds no much larger clone one base away, and base qualities are not on file.

Taken from cysteine to phenylalanine, the CDR3 has 16 residues. The read is trimmed to its CDR3 DNA, 48 bases read in frame from base 1. From a lookup of the germline V gene, CDR1 and CDR2 are SNHLY and FYNNEI. V and J are trimmed by 3 bases and 5 bases, and the gene matches miss 10 bases of the junction. Libraries were constructed by PCR. Sequenced using an Illumina iSeq 100. In the paper's pipeline: Non-productive sequences were removed, and CDR3s that did not start with C, did not end with F or W, or were shorter than 7 amino acids were discarded. Levenshtein distances (stringdist) and unrooted phylogenetic trees (ape) in R version 3.6.1 were used to assess CDR3 homology. In TCRdb, the public reads were trimmed at Q25 with fastp and aligned with MiXCR, with productive beta chains retained. Records with the same CDR3 protein are collapsed into one entry carrying the most frequent genes and DNA. In this record, the V and J calls reflect TCRdb's handling and not the investigators' own analysis. Recorded for this sample are tens of thousands of distinct CDR3 sequences; roughly 50% of them occurred a single time. Together, the top ten hold around 5.9% of the sample.

What the research found in general, with its limitations: Of the vaccine-specific clones in convalescent patients, 304 of 307, or nearly all, reacted only to SARS-CoV-2 spike and did not cross-react with common cold coronaviruses. Relatively few convalescent patients were included in the study, and early timepoints after natural infection were not analyzed. The median count of SARS-CoV-2-reactive clonotypes went up from 20 to 25 after infection to 38 after vaccination, although the change was not significant. In convalescent patients, a median approximately 89% of post-vaccine SARS-CoV-2-reactive clones were detected only after vaccination, suggesting vaccine-specific priming.

The meaning of the sample's time point label: late sampling 161 to 241 days after vaccination in a few convalescent patients. The convalescent patients' positive SARS-CoV-2 PCR tests fell between March and December 2020, which was before the Alpha, Beta and Delta variants emerged in the United States. PBMCs were separated from whole blood using Ficoll-Paque Plus gradient centrifugation and then either used fresh or cryopreserved at -140C. The chain employs TRBV2 and TRBJ2-1; 7 middle bases align to TRBD2. The sequenced sample was CD4+ T cells from blood, obtained about 7 months after SARS-CoV-2 vaccination. This clonotype originated in a human donor who had recovered from COVID-19. The sequence in DNA is TGTGCCAGCAGTGATTCCGGCGGGAGTAGAGACAATGAGCAGTTCTTC. Translated, this is CASSDSGGSRDNEQFF.